These 3 T cell receptor beta chains were all obtained from the same sample, sequenced in a study of patients and donors after allogeneic stem cell transplantation. In TCRdb, the RT-PCR reads were re-called with MiXCR into one record per CDR3 protein. The data show some 230,000 distinct CDR3 sequences, 13% to 15% seen once. Sequencing was carried out using blood, either unsorted or a sorted T cell fraction (not recorded which). The receptor source for this set is a human donor who was either an allogeneic HSCT recipient or a stem cell or donor lymphocyte infusion donor (not recorded which). It is not recorded whose cells these are; they may come from a transplant donor.

The chain is built from TRBV30 and TRBJ1-2, with D perhaps TRBD1 (6 bases). Germline V gives CDR1 GTSNPN, CDR2 SVGIG (reference sequence). The CDR3 loop spans 12 amino acids. V gave up 1 base and J gave up 4 bases, with 7 bases separating them. CDR3 in DNA: TGTGCCTGGAGTGGGACAGCCTATGGCTACACCTTC. Its protein product is CAWSGTAYGYTF.

This clonotype was seen a handful of times. This chain connects TRBV6-1 to TRBJ1-3, with 8 bases that match TRBD1. There are 17 residues in the CDR3. V shed 5 bases and J 7 bases; nucleotides not matched to a gene: 16. Germline V gene data show CDR1 as MNHNS and CDR2 as SASEGT. CDR3 amino acids: CASSPGRTGTGGNTIYF. CDR3 bases: TGTGCCAGCAGTCCGGGCCGTACCGGGACAGGAGGGAACACCATATATTTT.

This clonotype showed up many times. This sequence joins TRBV6-1 and TRBJ1-5; D gene uncertain. The CDR3 consists of 13 residues. Germline CDR1 reads MNHNS; CDR2 reads SASEGT. Trimming took 6 bases from V and 4 from J, leaving 10 bases between them. This chain's CDR3 is CASSLAENQPQHF. The DNA for the CDR3 is TGTGCCAGCAGCTTGGCAGAAAATCAGCCCCAGCATTTT.